This is a list of T cell receptor beta chains from one sample in a study of cytomegalovirus exposure and HLA in healthy donors. Generated by immunoSEQ multiplex PCR, the TCRdb table keeps only in-frame clones and is missing some. Of some 150,000 clones listed, roughly nine tenths were seen once; the top ten hold 3% to 3.5%. Sample: PBMCs. The receptor set was obtained from a woman aged 18-29 years in good health and CMV-seropositive. Each CDR3 is given with its conserved first and last residue. D genes are given only for firm matches. Size values are once, few and many counts, or a class for expanded clones, and some rows have none.

d_call j_call clone_size v_call cdr3_nt cdr3_aa
. TRBJ2-7 . TRBV25-1 TGTGCCACCGGGGCAGGGGAGAACTACGAGCAGTACTTC CATGAGENYEQYF
TRBD1 TRBJ2-7 . TRBV7-9 TGTGCCAGCAGCTTACCCTGGGACAGGGGAGCCGAGCAGTACTTC CASSLPWDRGAEQYF
TRBD1 TRBJ1-2 . TRBV12-5 TGTGCTAGTGGTTTGGGGGACAGGGATGGCTACACCTTC CASGLGDRDGYTF
TRBD1 TRBJ1-1 . TRBV5-4 TGTGCCAGCAGCTTTCCGGGGACAGGCGGCGTAAGGAACACTGAAGCTTTCTTT CASSFPGTGGVRNTEAFF
TRBD2 TRBJ2-3 . TRBV28 TGTGCCAGCAGTTTATGGGCTAGCGGGAGCTTTGGGGGAGATACGCAGTATTTT CASSLWASGSFGGDTQYF
TRBD2 TRBJ2-5 . TRBV11-3 TGTGCCAGCAGCTTAGGACTAGCGGGAAGCGATGAGACCCAGTACTTC CASSLGLAGSDETQYF
. TRBJ2-4 . TRBV5-6 TGTGCCAGCAGCCAAATATCGCGGTCGGGAAACATTCAGTACTTC CASSQISRSGNIQYF
TRBD2 TRBJ2-1 once TRBV15 TGTGCCACCAGCAGCGGACTAGCTGTTATCTACAATGAGCAGTTCTTC CATSSGLAVIYNEQFF
TRBD1 TRBJ1-5 . TRBV25-1 TGTGCCAGCAGTGAACAGGGGGATCGTAATCAGCCCCAGCATTTT CASSEQGDRNQPQHF
. TRBJ2-1 . TRBV4-2 TGTGCCAGCAGCCAAGAGGGGGCGGCTAGCTCCTACAATGAGCAGTTCTTC CASSQEGAASSYNEQFF
TRBD2 TRBJ2-1 . TRBV11-3 TGTGCCAGCAGCATCAGGGTAGCGGGATTCGGTGGCAATGAGCAGTTCTTC CASSIRVAGFGGNEQFF
TRBD1 TRBJ2-5 . TRBV7-2 TGTGCCAGCAGCTTACCGACAGGGCCAGGGACCCAGTACTTC CASSLPTGPGTQYF
TRBD1 TRBJ1-2 . TRBV28 TGTGCCAGCAGAGGCAGGGGGCCTGGCTACACCTTC CASRGRGPGYTF
. TRBJ2-1 . TRBV28 TGTGCCAGCAGTTCCCTTCGAACCGGGACAAGAAAAAAAGGGGATGAGCAGTTCTTC CASSSLRTGTRKKGDEQFF
TRBD2 TRBJ2-7 . TRBV11-3 TGTGCCAGCAGCCCACTAGCGGGAGGGAGCTCCTACGAGCAGTACTTC CASSPLAGGSSYEQYF
TRBD1 TRBJ2-3 . TRBV14 TGTGCCAGCAGCTTACAGGGGCCTGCCACAGATACGCAGTATTTT CASSLQGPATDTQYF
. TRBJ1-1 . TRBV5-1 TGCGCCAGCAGCTTGGGGGGCATCGCGAACACTGAAGCTTTCTTT CASSLGGIANTEAFF
. TRBJ1-2 few TRBV30 TGTGCCTGGAGTCAGGGTGTCGGCTATGGCTACACCTTC CAWSQGVGYGYTF
TRBD1 TRBJ1-2 . TRBV28 TGTGCCAGCAGTTTATTGACAGGGGGGACTAACTATGGCTACACCTTC CASSLLTGGTNYGYTF
. TRBJ2-2 . TRBV5-1 TGCGCCAGCAGCTTTACGAACACCAGGGACACCGGGGAGCTGTTTTTT CASSFTNTRDTGELFF
TRBD2 TRBJ2-5 . TRBV6-1 TGTGCCAGCAGTGAGGAAGCGGGAGGGCCGGAGACCCAGTACTTC CASSEEAGGPETQYF
TRBD2 TRBJ2-1 . TRBV5-8 TGTGCCAGCAGCTTAGCGGGAGGCCATGAGCAGTTCTTC CASSLAGGHEQFF